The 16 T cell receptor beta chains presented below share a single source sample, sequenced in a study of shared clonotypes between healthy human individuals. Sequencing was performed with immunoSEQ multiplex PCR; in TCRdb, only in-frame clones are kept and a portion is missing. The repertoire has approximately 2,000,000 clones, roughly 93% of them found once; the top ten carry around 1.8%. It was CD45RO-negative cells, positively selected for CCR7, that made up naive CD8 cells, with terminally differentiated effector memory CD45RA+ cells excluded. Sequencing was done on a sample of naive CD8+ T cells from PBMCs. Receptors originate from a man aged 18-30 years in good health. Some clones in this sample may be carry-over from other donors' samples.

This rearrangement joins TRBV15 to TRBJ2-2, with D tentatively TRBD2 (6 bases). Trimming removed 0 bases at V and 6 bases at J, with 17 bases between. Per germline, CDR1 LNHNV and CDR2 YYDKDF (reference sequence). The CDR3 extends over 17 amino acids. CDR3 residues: CATSRDLRGRGAGELFF. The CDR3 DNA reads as TGTGCCACCAGCAGAGATCTAAGGGGTCGCGGGGCCGGGGAGCTGTTTTTT.

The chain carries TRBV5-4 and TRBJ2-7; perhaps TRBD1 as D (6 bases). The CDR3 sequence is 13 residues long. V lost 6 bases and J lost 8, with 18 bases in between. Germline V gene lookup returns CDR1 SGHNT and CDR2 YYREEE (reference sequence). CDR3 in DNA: TGTGCCAGCAACCAGAACCAGGGGCCCCAGCAGTACTTC. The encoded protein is CASNQNQGPQQYF.

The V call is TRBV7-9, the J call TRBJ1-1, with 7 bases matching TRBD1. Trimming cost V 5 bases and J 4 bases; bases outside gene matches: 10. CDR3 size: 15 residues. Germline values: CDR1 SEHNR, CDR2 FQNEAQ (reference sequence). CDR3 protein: CASSPSGQWGTEAFF. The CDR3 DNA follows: TGTGCCAGCAGCCCATCGGGACAGTGGGGCACTGAAGCTTTCTTT.

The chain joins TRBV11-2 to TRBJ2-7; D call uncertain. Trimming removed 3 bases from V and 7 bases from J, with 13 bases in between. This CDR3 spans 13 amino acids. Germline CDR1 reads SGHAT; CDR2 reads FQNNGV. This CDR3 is CASSFDPIREQYF. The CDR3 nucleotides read TGTGCCAGCAGCTTCGACCCGATTAGGGAGCAGTACTTC.

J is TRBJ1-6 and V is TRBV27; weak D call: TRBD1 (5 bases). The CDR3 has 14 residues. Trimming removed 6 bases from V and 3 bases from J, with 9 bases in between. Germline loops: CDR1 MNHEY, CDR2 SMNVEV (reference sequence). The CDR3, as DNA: TGTGCCAGCAGGGCAGGGTACTATAATTCACCCCTCCACTTT. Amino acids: CASRAGYYNSPLHF.

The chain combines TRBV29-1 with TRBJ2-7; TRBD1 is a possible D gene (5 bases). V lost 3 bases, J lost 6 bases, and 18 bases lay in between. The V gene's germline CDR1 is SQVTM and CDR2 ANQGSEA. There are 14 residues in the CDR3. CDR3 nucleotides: TGCAGCGTTGAGAGGCAGGGTTCCCCTCTCGAGCAGTACTTC. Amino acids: CSVERQGSPLEQYF.

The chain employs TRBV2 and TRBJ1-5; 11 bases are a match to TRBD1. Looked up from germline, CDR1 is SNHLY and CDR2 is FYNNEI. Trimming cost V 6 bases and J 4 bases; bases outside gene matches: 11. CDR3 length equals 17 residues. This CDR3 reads CASRPAMDRGRNQPQHF. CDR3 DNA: TGTGCCAGCAGGCCGGCTATGGACAGGGGGCGGAATCAGCCCCAGCATTTT. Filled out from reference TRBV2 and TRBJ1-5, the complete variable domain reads EPEVTQTPSHQVTQMGQEVILRCVPISNHLYFYWYRQILGQKVEFLVSFYNNEISEKSEIFDDQFSVERPDGSNFTLKIRSTKLEDSAMYFCASRPAMDRGRNQPQHFGDGTRLSIL.

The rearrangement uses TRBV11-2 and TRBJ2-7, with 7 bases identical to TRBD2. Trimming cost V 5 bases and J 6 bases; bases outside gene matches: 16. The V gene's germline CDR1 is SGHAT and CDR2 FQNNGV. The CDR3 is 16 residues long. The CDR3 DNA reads TGTGCCAGCAGCCTGCCTCGGGGCGGGGGTCCCTTCGAGCAGTACTTC. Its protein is CASSLPRGGGPFEQYF.

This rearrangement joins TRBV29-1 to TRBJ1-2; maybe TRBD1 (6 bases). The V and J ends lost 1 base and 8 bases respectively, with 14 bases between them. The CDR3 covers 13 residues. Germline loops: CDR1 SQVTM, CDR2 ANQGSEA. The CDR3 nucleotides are TGCAGCGTTGAAGGCGGGAGGAGGGGGGGCTACACCTTC. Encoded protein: CSVEGGRRGGYTF.

CDR3 DNA sequence: TGTGCCAGCAGTTTCCTGACTAGCGACGAGCAGTACTTC. Its translation is CASSFLTSDEQYF. The chain carries TRBV27 and TRBJ2-7; 8 positions agree with TRBD2. The V and J ends lost 3 bases and 5 bases, in that order; junction bases with no gene match: 3. CDR1 is MNHEY and CDR2 is SMNVEV in the germline V gene (reference sequence). The CDR3 sequence is 13 residues long.

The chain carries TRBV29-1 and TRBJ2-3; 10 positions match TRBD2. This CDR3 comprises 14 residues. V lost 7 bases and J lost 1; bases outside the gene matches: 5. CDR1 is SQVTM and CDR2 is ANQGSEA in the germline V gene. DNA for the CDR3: TGCAGCGCCTTAGGACTAGCGGGCACAGATACGCAGTATTTT. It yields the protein CSALGLAGTDTQYF.

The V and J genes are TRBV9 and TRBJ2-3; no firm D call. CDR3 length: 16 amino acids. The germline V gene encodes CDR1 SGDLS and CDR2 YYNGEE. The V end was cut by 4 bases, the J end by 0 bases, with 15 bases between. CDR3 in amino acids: CASSPSDPDSTDTQYF. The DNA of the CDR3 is TGTGCCAGCAGCCCCTCAGACCCAGATAGCACAGATACGCAGTATTTT.

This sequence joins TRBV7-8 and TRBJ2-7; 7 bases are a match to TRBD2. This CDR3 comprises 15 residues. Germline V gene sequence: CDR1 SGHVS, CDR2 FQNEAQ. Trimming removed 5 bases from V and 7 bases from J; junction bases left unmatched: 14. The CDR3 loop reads CASSAKKRDGLEQYF. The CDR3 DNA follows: TGTGCCAGCAGCGCGAAGAAGCGGGATGGACTGGAGCAGTACTTC.

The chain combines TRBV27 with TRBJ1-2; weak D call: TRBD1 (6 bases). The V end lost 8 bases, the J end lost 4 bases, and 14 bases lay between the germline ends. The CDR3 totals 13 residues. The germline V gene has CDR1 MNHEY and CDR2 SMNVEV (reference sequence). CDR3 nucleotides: TGTGCCAGCGGGGGGGGCGACGGCTATGGCTACACCTTC. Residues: CASGGGDGYGYTF.

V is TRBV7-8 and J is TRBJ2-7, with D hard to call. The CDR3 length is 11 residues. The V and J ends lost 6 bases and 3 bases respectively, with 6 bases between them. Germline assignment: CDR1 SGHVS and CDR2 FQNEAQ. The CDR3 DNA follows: TGTGCCAGCAGGGATTTCTACGAGCAGTACTTC. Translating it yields CASRDFYEQYF. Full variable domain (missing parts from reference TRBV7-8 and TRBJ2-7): GAGVSQSPRYKVAKRGQDVALRCDPISGHVSLFWYQQALGQGPEFLTYFQNEAQLDKSGLPSDRFFAERPEGSVSTLKIQRTQQEDSAVYLCASRDFYEQYFGPGTRLTVT.

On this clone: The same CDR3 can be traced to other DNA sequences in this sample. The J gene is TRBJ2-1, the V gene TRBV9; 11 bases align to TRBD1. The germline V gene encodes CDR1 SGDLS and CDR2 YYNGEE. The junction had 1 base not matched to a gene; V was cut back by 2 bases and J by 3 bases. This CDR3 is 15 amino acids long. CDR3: CASSVGTGGYNEQFF. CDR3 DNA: TGTGCCAGCAGCGTTGGGACAGGGGGCTACAATGAGCAGTTCTTC.